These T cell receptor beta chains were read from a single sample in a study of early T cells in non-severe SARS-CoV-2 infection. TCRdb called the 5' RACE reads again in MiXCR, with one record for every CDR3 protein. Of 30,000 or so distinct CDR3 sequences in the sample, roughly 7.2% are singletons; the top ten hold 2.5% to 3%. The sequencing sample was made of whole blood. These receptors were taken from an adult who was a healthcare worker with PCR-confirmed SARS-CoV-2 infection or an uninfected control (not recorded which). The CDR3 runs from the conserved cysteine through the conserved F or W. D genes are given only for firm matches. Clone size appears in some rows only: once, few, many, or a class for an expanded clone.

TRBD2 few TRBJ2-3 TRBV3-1 CASSQLTSGKGDTQYF TGTGCCAGCAGCCAGCTTACTAGCGGGAAAGGAGATACGCAGTATTTT
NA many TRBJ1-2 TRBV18 CASSPISGISSYGYTF TGTGCCAGCTCACCGATCTCAGGGATTTCTAGCTATGGCTACACCTTC
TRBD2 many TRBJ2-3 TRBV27 CASRLAGQLTDTQYF TGTGCCAGCAGGTTAGCGGGGCAGCTTACAGATACGCAGTATTTT
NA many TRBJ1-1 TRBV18 CASSASRSTEAFF TGTGCCAGCTCCGCCAGTCGGAGCACTGAAGCTTTCTTT
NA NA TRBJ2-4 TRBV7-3 CASSFGGGAKNIQYF TGTGCCAGCAGCTTCGGTGGGGGAGCCAAAAACATTCAGTACTTC
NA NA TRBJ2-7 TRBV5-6 CASSLGNFDEQYF TGTGCCAGCAGCTTGGGTAACTTTGACGAGCAGTACTTC
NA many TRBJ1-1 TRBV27 CASRPGAGGTEAFF TGTGCCAGCAGGCCTGGTGCGGGGGGAACTGAAGCTTTCTTT
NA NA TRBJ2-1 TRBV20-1 CSAAGGRSYNEQFF TGCAGTGCCGCCGGCGGTCGCTCCTACAATGAGCAGTTCTTC
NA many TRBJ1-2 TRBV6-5 CASRPGTGLTGYTF TGTGCCAGCAGACCCGGTACAGGCCTCACTGGCTACACCTTC
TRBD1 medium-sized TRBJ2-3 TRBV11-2 CASSSTGGDTQYF TGTGCCAGCAGTTCTACAGGGGGGGATACGCAGTATTTT
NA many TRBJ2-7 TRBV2 CASSDLGQSYEQYF TGTGCCAGCAGTGACCTAGGACAGTCCTACGAGCAGTACTTC
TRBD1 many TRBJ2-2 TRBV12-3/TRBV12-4 CASSLGTGYFRLNTGELFF TGTGCCAGCAGTTTAGGGACAGGGTATTTTCGACTAAACACCGGGGAGCTGTTTTTT
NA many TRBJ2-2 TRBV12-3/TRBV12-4 CASSLGVGGNTGELFF TGTGCCAGCAGTTTAGGGGTTGGAGGGAACACCGGGGAGCTGTTTTTT
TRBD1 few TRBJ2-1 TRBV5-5 CASSLGGQGAYNEQFF TGTGCCAGCAGCTTAGGGGGACAGGGGGCCTACAATGAGCAGTTCTTC
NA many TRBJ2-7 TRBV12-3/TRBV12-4 CASRGSGQGLYEQYF TGTGCCAGCAGGGGATCGGGGCAGGGGCTCTACGAGCAGTACTTC
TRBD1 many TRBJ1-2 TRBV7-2 CASSLADRTRIYGYTF TGTGCCAGCAGCTTAGCGGACAGGACTCGAATCTATGGCTACACCTTC
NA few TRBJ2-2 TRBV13 CASTSPGQPGELFF TGTGCCAGCACCTCCCCCGGCCAACCCGGGGAGCTGTTTTTT
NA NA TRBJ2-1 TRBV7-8 CASSLGRQSYNEQFF TGTGCCAGCAGCTTAGGCAGACAGTCCTACAATGAGCAGTTCTTC
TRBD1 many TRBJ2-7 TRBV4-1 CASSQELSKGQGWYEQYF TGCGCCAGCAGCCAAGAGCTTTCCAAGGGACAGGGATGGTACGAGCAGTACTTC
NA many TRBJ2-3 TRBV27 CASRTIRGLVTDTQYF TGTGCCAGCAGAACCATCCGGGGGTTAGTGACAGATACGCAGTATTTT
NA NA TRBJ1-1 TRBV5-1 CASSPHPVNTEAFF TGCGCCAGCAGCCCTCATCCAGTGAACACTGAAGCTTTCTTT
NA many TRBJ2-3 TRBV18 CASSPGATDTQYF TGTGCCAGCTCACCAGGGGCAACAGATACGCAGTATTTT
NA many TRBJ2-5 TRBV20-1 CSARAPSGETQYF TGCAGTGCTAGAGCTCCATCAGGGGAGACCCAGTACTTC
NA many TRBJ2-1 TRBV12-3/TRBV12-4 CASRVPPGLEFF TGTGCCAGCAGGGTCCCTCCGGGCTTAGAGTTCTTC
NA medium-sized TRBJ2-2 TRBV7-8 CASSPGVRGPDTGELFF TGTGCCAGCAGCCCGGGGGTGAGGGGTCCGGACACCGGGGAGCTGTTTTTT
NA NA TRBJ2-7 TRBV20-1 CSAREAKSSYEQYF TGCAGTGCTAGAGAAGCGAAGAGCTCCTACGAGCAGTACTTC